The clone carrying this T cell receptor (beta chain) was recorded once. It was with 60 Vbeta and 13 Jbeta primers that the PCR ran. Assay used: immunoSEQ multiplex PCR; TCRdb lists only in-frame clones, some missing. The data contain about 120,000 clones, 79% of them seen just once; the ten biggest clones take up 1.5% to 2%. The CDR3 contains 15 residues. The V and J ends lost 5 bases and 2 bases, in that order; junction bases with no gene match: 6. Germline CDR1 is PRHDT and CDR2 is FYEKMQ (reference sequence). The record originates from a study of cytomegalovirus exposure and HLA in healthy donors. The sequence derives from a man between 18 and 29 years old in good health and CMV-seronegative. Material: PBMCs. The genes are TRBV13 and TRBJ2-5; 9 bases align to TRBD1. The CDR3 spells CASSHRGRGQETQYF. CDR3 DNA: TGTGCCAGCAGCCACAGGGGGCGAGGGCAAGAGACCCAGTACTTC.